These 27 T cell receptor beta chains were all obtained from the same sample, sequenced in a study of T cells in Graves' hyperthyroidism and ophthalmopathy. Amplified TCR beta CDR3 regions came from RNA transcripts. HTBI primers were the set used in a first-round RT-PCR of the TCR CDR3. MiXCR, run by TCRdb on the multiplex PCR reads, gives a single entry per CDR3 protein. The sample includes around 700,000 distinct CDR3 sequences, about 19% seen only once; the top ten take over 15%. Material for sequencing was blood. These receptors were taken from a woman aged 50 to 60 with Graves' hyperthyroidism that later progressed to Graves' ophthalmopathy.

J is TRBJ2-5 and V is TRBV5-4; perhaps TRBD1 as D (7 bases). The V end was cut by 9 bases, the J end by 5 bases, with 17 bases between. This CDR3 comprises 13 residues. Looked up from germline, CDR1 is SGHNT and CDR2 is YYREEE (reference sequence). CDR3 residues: CAMLQGGAETQYF. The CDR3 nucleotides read TGTGCCATGCTTCAGGGGGGAGCGGAGACCCAGTACTTC. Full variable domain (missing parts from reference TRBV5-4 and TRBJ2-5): ETGVTQSPTHLIKTRGQQVTLRCSSQSGHNTVSWYQQALGQGPQFIFQYYREEENGRGNFPPRFSGLQFPNYSSELNVNALELDDSALYLCAMLQGGAETQYFGPGTRLLVL.

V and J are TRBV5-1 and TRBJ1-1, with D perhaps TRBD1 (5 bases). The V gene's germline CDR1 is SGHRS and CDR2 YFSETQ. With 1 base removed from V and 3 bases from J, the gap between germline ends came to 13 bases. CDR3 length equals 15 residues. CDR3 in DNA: TGCGCCAGCAGCTTGTTTACGGACACCTACACTGAAGCTTTCTTT. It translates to CASSLFTDTYTEAFF.

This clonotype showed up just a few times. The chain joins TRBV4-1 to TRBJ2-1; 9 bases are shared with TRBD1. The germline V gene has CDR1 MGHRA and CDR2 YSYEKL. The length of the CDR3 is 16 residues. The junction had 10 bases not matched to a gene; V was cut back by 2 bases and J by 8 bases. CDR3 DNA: TGCGCCAGCAGCCAACCCCCGGGACAGGGTGTACATGAGCAGTTCTTC. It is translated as CASSQPPGQGVHEQFF.

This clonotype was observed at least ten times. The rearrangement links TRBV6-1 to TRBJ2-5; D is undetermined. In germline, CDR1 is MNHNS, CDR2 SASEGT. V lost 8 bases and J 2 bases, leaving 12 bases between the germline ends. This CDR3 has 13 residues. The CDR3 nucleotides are TGTGCCAGCCGGGCATGGGTTCAAGAGACCCAGTACTTC. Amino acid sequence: CASRAWVQETQYF.

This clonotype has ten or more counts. The CDR3 region has the DNA TGCGCCAGCAGCGGTAGACAGGGGCAGAATGAAAAACTGTTTTTT. Translation gives CASSGRQGQNEKLFF. The V gene is TRBV5-1, the J gene TRBJ1-4; 8 bases are a match to TRBD1. Germline V gene sequence: CDR1 SGHRS, CDR2 YFSETQ. The CDR3 is 15 amino acids. V was pared by 4 bases and J by 5 bases, with 7 bases of the junction left unmatched.

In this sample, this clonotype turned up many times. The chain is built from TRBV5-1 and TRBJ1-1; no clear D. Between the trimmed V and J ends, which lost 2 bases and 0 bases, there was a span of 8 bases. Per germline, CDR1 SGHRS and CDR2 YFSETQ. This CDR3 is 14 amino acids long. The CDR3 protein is CASSLPELNTEAFF. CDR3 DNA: TGCGCCAGCAGCTTACCGGAGTTGAACACTGAAGCTTTCTTT.

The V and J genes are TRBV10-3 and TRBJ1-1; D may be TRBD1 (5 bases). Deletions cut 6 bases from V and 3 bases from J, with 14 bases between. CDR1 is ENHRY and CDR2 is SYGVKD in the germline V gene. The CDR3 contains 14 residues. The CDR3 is CAISTPDRYTEAFF. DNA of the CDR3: TGTGCCATCAGCACTCCCGACAGATACACTGAAGCTTTCTTT.

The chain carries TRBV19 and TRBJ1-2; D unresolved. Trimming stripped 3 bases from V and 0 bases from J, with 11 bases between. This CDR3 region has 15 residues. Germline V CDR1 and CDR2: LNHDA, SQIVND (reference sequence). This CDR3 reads CASSISNSANYGYTF. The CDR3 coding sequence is TGTGCCAGTAGTATTTCCAACAGCGCTAACTATGGCTACACCTTC.

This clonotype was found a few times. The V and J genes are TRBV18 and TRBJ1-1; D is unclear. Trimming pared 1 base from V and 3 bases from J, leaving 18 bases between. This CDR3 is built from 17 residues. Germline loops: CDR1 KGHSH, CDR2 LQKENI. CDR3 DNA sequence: TGTGCCAGCTCACCACACCCCCCCCCGGTTTCGTACACTGAAGCTTTCTTT. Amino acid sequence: CASSPHPPPVSYTEAFF.

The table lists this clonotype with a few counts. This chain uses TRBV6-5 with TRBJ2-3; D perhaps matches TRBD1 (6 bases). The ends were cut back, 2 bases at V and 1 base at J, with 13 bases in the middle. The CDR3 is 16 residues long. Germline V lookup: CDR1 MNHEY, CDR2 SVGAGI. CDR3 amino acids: CASSYLAGQRTDTQYF. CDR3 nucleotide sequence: TGTGCCAGCAGTTACCTTGCAGGACAGCGCACAGATACGCAGTATTTT.

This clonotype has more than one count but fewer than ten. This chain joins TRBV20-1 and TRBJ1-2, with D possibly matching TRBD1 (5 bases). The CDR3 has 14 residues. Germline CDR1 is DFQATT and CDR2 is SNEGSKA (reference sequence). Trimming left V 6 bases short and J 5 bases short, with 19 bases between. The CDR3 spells CSARNTWDGYGYTF. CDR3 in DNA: TGCAGTGCCAGGAACACTTGGGACGGGTATGGCTACACCTTC.

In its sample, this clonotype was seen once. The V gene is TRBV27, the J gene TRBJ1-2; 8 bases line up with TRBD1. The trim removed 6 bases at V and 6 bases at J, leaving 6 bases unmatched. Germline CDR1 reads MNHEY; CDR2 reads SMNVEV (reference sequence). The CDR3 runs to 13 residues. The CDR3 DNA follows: TGTGCCAGCAGGAACGACAGGGGCCATGGCTACACCTTC. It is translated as CASRNDRGHGYTF.

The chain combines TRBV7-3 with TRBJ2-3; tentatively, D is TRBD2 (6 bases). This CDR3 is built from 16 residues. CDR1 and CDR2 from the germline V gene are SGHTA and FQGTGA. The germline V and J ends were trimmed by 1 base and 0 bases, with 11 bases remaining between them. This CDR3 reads CASSLKVAESTDTQYF. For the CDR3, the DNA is TGTGCCAGCAGCTTAAAGGTAGCGGAAAGCACAGATACGCAGTATTTT.

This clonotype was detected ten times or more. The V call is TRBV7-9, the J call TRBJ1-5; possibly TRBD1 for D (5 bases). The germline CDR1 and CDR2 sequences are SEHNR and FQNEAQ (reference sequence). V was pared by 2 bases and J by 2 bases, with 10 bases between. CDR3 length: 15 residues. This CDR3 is CASSLQGMGNQPQHF. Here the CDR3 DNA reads TGTGCCAGCAGCTTACAGGGTATGGGCAATCAGCCCCAGCATTTT.

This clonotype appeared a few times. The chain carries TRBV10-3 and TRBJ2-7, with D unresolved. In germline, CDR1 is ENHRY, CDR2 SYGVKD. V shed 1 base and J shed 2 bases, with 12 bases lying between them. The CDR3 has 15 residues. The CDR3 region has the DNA TGTGCCATCAGTGAGTACGAGCTTACAACCTACGAGCAGTACTTC. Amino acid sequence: CAISEYELTTYEQYF.

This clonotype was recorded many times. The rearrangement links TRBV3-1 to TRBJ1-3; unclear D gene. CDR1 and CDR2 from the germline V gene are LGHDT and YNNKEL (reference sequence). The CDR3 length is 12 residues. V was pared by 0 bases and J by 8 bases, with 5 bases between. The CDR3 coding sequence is TGTGCCAGCAGCCAAGATCGATACACCATATATTTT. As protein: CASSQDRYTIYF.

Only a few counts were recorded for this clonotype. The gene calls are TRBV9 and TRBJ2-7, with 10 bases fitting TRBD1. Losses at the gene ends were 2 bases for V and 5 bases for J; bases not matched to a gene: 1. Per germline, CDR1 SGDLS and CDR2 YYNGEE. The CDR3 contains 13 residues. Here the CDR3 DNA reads TGTGCCAGCAGCGTCGGGACAGGGGACGAGCAGTACTTC. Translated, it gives CASSVGTGDEQYF.

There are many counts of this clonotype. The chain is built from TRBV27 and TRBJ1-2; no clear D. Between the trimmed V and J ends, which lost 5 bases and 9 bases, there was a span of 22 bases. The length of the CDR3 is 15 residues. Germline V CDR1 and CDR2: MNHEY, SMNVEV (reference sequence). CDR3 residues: CASSPSTSRLWSYTF. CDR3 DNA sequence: TGTGCCAGCAGTCCGTCGACTAGCAGACTATGGAGCTACACCTTC.

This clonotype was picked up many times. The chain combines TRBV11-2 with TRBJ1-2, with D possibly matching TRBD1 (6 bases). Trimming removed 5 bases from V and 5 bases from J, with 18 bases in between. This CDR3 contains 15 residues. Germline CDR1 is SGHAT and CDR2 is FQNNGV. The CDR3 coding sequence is TGTGCCAGCAGCCCCGGGCGGGGGGCGGGGTATGGCTACACCTTC. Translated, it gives CASSPGRGAGYGYTF.

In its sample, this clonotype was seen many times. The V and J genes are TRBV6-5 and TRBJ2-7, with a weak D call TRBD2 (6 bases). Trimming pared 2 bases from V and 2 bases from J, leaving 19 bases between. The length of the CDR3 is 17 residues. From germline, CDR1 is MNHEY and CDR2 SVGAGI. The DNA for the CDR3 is TGTGCCAGCAGTTACCACGCGGGGAGAGTAGTTCCCTACGAGCAGTACTTC. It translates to CASSYHAGRVVPYEQYF.

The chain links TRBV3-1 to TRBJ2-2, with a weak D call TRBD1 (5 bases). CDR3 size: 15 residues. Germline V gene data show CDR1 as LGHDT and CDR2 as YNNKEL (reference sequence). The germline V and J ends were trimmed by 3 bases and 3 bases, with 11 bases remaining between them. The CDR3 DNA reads TGTGCCAGCAGCCATTCAGGGCTTTACACCGGGGAGCTGTTTTTT. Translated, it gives CASSHSGLYTGELFF.

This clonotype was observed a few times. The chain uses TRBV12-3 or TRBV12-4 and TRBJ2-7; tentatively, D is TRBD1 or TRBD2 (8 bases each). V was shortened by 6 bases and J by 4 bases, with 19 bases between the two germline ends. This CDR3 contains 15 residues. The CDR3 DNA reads TGTGCCAGCAGATCCCAGGGGGCGGGGGGTTACGAGCAGTACTTC. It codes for CASRSQGAGGYEQYF.

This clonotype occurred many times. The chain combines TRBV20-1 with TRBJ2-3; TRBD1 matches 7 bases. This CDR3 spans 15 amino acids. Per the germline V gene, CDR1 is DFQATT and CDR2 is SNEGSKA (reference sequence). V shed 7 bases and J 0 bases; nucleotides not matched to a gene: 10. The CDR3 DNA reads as TGCAGTGGCGGAACGACAGGGCCTAGCACAGATACGCAGTATTTT. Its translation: CSGGTTGPSTDTQYF.

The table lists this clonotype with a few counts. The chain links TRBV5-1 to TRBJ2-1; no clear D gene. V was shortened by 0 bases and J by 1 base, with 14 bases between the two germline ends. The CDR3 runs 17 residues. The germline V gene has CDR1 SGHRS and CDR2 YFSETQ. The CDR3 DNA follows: TGCGCCAGCAGCTTGGTAGGAAACCTACCTTCCTACAATGAGCAGTTCTTC. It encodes CASSLVGNLPSYNEQFF.

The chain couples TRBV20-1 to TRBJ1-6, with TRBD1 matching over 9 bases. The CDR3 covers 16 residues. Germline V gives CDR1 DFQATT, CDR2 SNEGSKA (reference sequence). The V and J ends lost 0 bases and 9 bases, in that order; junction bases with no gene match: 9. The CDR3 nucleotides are TGCAGTGCTAGAGACTCCCGGACAGGGGAAGGTTCACCCCTCCACTTT. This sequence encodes CSARDSRTGEGSPLHF.

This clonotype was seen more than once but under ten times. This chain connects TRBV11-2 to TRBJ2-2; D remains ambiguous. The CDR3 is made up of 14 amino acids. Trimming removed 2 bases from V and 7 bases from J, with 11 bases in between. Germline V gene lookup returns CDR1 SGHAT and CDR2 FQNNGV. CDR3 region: CASSLLSVGGELFF. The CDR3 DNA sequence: TGTGCCAGCAGCTTATTGTCTGTTGGCGGGGAGCTGTTTTTT.

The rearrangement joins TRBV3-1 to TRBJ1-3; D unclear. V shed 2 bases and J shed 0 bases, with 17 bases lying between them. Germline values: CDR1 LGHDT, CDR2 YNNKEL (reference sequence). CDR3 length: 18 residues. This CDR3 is CASSQYLGGLRSGNTIYF. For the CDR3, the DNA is TGTGCCAGCAGCCAATACTTGGGAGGGTTGCGCTCTGGAAACACCATATATTTT.